This T cell receptor (beta chain) emerged from a study of cytomegalovirus exposure and HLA in healthy donors. On this clone itself: Its target is unknown.

General observations from the study: Across donors, most TCRs were seen rarely, yet some public ones were widespread.

The germline CDR1 and CDR2 sequences are SQVTM and ANQGSEA. This CDR3 contains 18 residues. J lost 0 bases, V lost 8 bases, and 19 bases had no gene match. A multiplex PCR was run with 60 Vbeta primers and 13 Jbeta primers. Produced via immunoSEQ multiplex PCR; TCRdb's table is partial and in-frame only. Counted here are over 100,000 clones, about three fifths occurring once; the ten biggest clones make up around 5%. Specimen: PBMCs. The genes are TRBV29-1 and TRBJ1-3, with TRBD1 matching 7 bases. This TCR derives from a human donor in good health. DNA for the CDR3: TGCAGCTACTCCGACCTTGGGACAGCAGCTACCTCTGGAAACACCATATATTTT. This codes for CSYSDLGTAATSGNTIYF.